Following are 10 T cell receptor beta chains from one sample sequenced in a study of blood T cell repertoires in COVID-19 (dated by TCRdb to the early 2020s). Receptor amplification or capture employed the immunoSEQ multiplex PCR assay. TCRdb holds this immuneACCESS table with in-frame rearrangements only. Some clones are missing; in checked studies, unresolved V genes explain under half, and the rest has no known cause. This sample comprises over 60,000 clones, roughly 82% of them detected only once. The top ten clones comprise roughly 12% of the sample. Sequencing was performed on peripheral blood. These TCRs come from a human donor in a cohort sampled during active COVID-19.

V and J are TRBV19 and TRBJ2-7; a weak D match, TRBD1 (5 bases). Germline assignment: CDR1 LNHDA and CDR2 SQIVND (reference sequence). Trimming removed 3 bases from V and 2 bases from J, with 11 bases in between. The CDR3 totals 14 residues. CDR3 residues: CASSITGPTYEQYF. The CDR3 nucleotides read TGTGCCAGTAGTATTACAGGTCCGACCTACGAGCAGTACTTC.

The genes are TRBV27 and TRBJ2-7; 12 nucleotides align to TRBD1. Trimming took 5 bases from V and 5 from J; bases not matched to a gene: 13. Germline V gene lookup returns CDR1 MNHEY and CDR2 SMNVEV (reference sequence). This CDR3 is built from 17 residues. The CDR3 DNA sequence: TGTGCCAGCAGTGGGGACAGGGGGCTAGCGGACGGTAACGAGCAGTACTTC. Amino acid sequence: CASSGDRGLADGNEQYF.

The rearrangement uses TRBV7-3 and TRBJ2-7, with a tentative D call TRBD2 (6 bases). Germline V CDR1 and CDR2: SGHTA, FQGTGA. The CDR3 has 13 amino acids. V was cut by 5 bases and J by 7 bases, with 15 bases left in between. CDR3 loop: CASSIRGGLEQYF. The CDR3 DNA is TGTGCCAGCAGCATCCGAGGAGGGCTGGAGCAGTACTTC.

The genes are TRBV5-4 and TRBJ1-6, with 10 bases identical to TRBD1. Looked up from germline, CDR1 is SGHNT and CDR2 is YYREEE (reference sequence). The V gene end was trimmed by 5 bases and the J gene end by 9 bases; junction bases not matched to a gene: 5. The CDR3 has 14 amino acids. CDR3 coding DNA: TGTGCCAGCAGACAGGACAGGGGGAGTTCACCCCTCCACTTT. It encodes CASRQDRGSSPLHF.

This clone was recorded a few times. The V and J genes are TRBV6-4 and TRBJ2-3; TRBD2 matches 8 bases. CDR1 is MRHNA, CDR2 SNTAGT, per germline. Trimming at V came to 3 bases and at J to 0 bases, leaving 5 bases not matched to a gene. This CDR3 region has 16 residues. The CDR3 here is CASSESGSGSTDTQYF. DNA for the CDR3: TGTGCCAGCAGTGAAAGCGGGAGTGGTAGCACAGATACGCAGTATTTT.

The rearrangement joins TRBV19 to TRBJ2-2; 8 bases map to TRBD1. J lost 1 base, V lost 4 bases, and 2 bases had no gene match. Germline V lookup: CDR1 LNHDA, CDR2 SQIVND (reference sequence). The CDR3 consists of 15 residues. The CDR3 nucleotides read TGTGCCAGTAGTACCGGGACAGGGAACACCGGGGAGCTGTTTTTT. Protein: CASSTGTGNTGELFF.

The gene calls are TRBV19 and TRBJ1-5, with D unresolved. This CDR3 has 14 amino acids. Trimming removed 3 bases at V and 3 bases at J, with 9 bases between. The germline V gene encodes CDR1 LNHDA and CDR2 SQIVND (reference sequence). The CDR3: CASSIRGPNQPQHF. CDR3 DNA sequence: TGTGCCAGTAGTATTCGAGGGCCCAATCAGCCCCAGCATTTT.

This sequence joins TRBV5-1 and TRBJ2-3; D unresolved. Germline V CDR1 and CDR2: SGHRS, YFSETQ. The CDR3 spans 14 residues. V was shortened by 7 bases and J by 0 bases, with 12 bases between the two germline ends. The CDR3 DNA follows: TGCGCCAGCCGCGAGCAGGCGAGCACAGATACGCAGTATTTT. It encodes CASREQASTDTQYF.

The chain couples TRBV5-1 to TRBJ2-1; 8 bases agree with TRBD2. The CDR3 length is 15 residues. V was clipped by 4 bases and J by 6 bases; unmatched bases: 9. Germline V gene data show CDR1 as SGHRS and CDR2 as YFSETQ. CDR3 sequence: CASSRIAGSGNEQFF. Here the CDR3 DNA reads TGCGCCAGCAGCAGAATAGCGGGATCGGGCAATGAGCAGTTCTTC. The full variable domain, with the rest looked up from reference TRBV5-1 and TRBJ2-1, is KAGVTQTPRYLIKTRGQQVTLSCSPISGHRSVSWYQQTPGQGLQFLFEYFSETQRNKGNFPGRFSGRQFSNSRSEMNVSTLELGDSALYLCASSRIAGSGNEQFFGPGTRLTVL.

This rearrangement joins TRBV11-3 to TRBJ2-2, with TRBD2 matching over 11 bases. CDR3 length: 15 residues. Germline values: CDR1 SGHNT, CDR2 YENEEA. Trimming took 3 bases from V and 7 from J; bases not matched to a gene: 4. For the CDR3, the DNA is TGTGCCAGCAGCTTTAGCGGGGGGGCCTACGGGGAGCTGTTTTTT. Its protein product is CASSFSGGAYGELFF.